The 16 T cell receptor beta chains in this list originate from one sample, sequenced in a study of blood T cell repertoires in COVID-19. Generated by immunoSEQ multiplex PCR, the TCRdb table keeps only in-frame clones and is missing some. The table shows about 180,000 clones, with more than 80% occurring only once. Specimen: peripheral blood. All receptors derive from a human donor in a cohort sampled during active COVID-19.

The CDR3 bases are TGTGCCACCAGCAGAGATAAACAGGGGGCTGGTGATACGCAGTATTTT. It is translated as CATSRDKQGAGDTQYF. The chain is built from TRBV15 and TRBJ2-3; 9 bases match TRBD1. This CDR3 is 16 amino acids long. Germline lookup yields CDR1 LNHNV and CDR2 YYDKDF (reference sequence). Losses at the gene ends were 0 bases for V and 6 bases for J; bases not matched to a gene: 7.

This clone appeared a single time. The rearrangement uses TRBV14 and TRBJ2-1; possibly TRBD2 for D (5 bases). Germline V gene sequence: CDR1 SGHDN, CDR2 FVKESK. Between the trimmed V and J ends, which lost 0 bases and 3 bases, there was a span of 12 bases. The CDR3 is made up of 16 amino acids. CDR3 in amino acids: CASSQEVGLYYNEQFF. Written as DNA, the CDR3 is TGTGCCAGCAGCCAAGAGGTAGGACTTTACTACAATGAGCAGTTCTTC.

For the CDR3, the DNA is TGTGCCAGCAGCCGCGGGGGGGCCCTCAATGAGCAGTTCTTC. It encodes CASSRGGALNEQFF. The V and J genes are TRBV6-5 and TRBJ2-1; 9 bases fit TRBD2. The CDR3 consists of 14 residues. Germline-derived CDR1 and CDR2 are MNHEY and SVGAGI. After removal of 6 bases from V and 6 bases from J, the junction contained 6 bases not matched to a gene.

V usage is TRBV2 and J usage is TRBJ1-4; 10 nucleotides line up with TRBD1. V gave up 10 bases and J gave up 7 bases; unmatched junction bases: 9. In germline, CDR1 is SNHLY, CDR2 FYNNEI. The CDR3 runs 14 residues. In DNA form, the CDR3 reads TGTGCCATACACGACAGGGGGCTGACTGAAAAACTGTTTTTT. Residues: CAIHDRGLTEKLFF.

The chain joins TRBV9 to TRBJ2-7, with a tentative D call TRBD2 (7 bases). This CDR3 has 14 amino acids. Trimming pared 0 bases from V and 2 bases from J, leaving 9 bases between. Germline CDR1 is SGDLS and CDR2 is YYNGEE. CDR3 bases: TGTGCCAGCAGCGTAGAAGGGGGGGCCTACGAGCAGTACTTC. Protein product: CASSVEGGAYEQYF.

The chain couples TRBV5-1 to TRBJ2-5; D might be TRBD1 (5 bases). The V end lost 0 bases, the J end lost 4 bases, and 13 bases lay between the germline ends. CDR3 length equals 15 residues. CDR1 SGHRS and CDR2 YFSETQ come from the germline V gene. The CDR3 DNA follows: TGCGCCAGCAGCTTGGCCAGGGCCCAGAGAGAGACCCAGTACTTC. It yields the protein CASSLARAQRETQYF.

The chain joins TRBV5-4 to TRBJ2-6; D possibly corresponds to TRBD2 (7 bases). The germline gives CDR1 SGHNT, CDR2 YYREEE (reference sequence). The ends were cut back, 4 bases at V and 1 base at J, with 15 bases in the middle. This CDR3 has 17 residues. CDR3 in amino acids: CASSRPGGTSGANVLTF. DNA for the CDR3: TGTGCCAGCAGCCGTCCCGGGGGGACATCTGGGGCCAACGTCCTGACTTTC.

This rearrangement joins TRBV18 to TRBJ2-2; possible D gene TRBD1, 5 bases. The germline gives CDR1 KGHSH, CDR2 LQKENI. The germline V and J ends were trimmed by 3 bases and 3 bases, with 11 bases remaining between them. CDR3 size: 15 residues. Here the CDR3 reads CASSPAGLYTGELFF. The CDR3 DNA sequence: TGTGCCAGCTCACCTGCAGGGTTGTACACCGGGGAGCTGTTTTTT.

V is TRBV7-3 and J is TRBJ2-5, with TRBD2 identical over 7 bases. Looked up from germline, CDR1 is SGHTA and CDR2 is FQGTGA. The CDR3 runs 15 residues. V shed 4 bases, J shed 1 base, and the junction held 6 bases outside the gene matches. The CDR3 sequence: CASSSSGATQETQYF. The CDR3 coding sequence is TGTGCCAGCAGCTCAAGCGGGGCAACCCAAGAGACCCAGTACTTC. The full variable domain, completed using reference TRBV7-3 and TRBJ2-5, is GAGVSQTPSNKVTEKGKYVELRCDPISGHTALYWYRQSLGQGPEFLIYFQGTGAADDSGLPNDRFFAVRPEGSVSTLKIQRTERGDSAVYLCASSSSGATQETQYFGPGTRLLVL.

The chain uses TRBV4-1 and TRBJ1-4, with 7 bases identical to TRBD1. The CDR3 loop spans 15 amino acids. Losses at the gene ends were 0 bases for V and 7 bases for J; bases not matched to a gene: 5. Germline V lookup: CDR1 MGHRA, CDR2 YSYEKL. The CDR3 DNA sequence: TGCGCCAGCAGCCAAGATAGACAGGGAAGTGAAAAACTGTTTTTT. This encodes CASSQDRQGSEKLFF.

A few counts support this clone. The chain recombines TRBV11-3 with TRBJ2-1; D is unresolved. V dropped 0 bases and J dropped 8 bases, with 8 bases sitting between them. CDR3 size: 13 residues. Germline CDR1 SGHNT, CDR2 YENEEA. The CDR3 DNA sequence: TGTGCCAGCAGCTTAGAAATCCATCATGAGCAGTTCTTC. Residues: CASSLEIHHEQFF.

The CDR3 protein is CASSVGEGREVDYGYTF. DNA of the CDR3: TGTGCCAGCAGCGTAGGGGAGGGGCGCGAGGTTGACTATGGCTACACCTTC. The V call is TRBV9, the J call TRBJ1-2, with a tentative D call TRBD1 (5 bases). The germline V gene has CDR1 SGDLS and CDR2 YYNGEE. Trimming pared 0 bases from V and 3 bases from J, leaving 18 bases between. The CDR3 has 17 amino acids.

This clone was detected only a few times. The chain couples TRBV7-8 to TRBJ2-7; tentative D call: TRBD1 (5 bases). The germline CDR1 and CDR2 sequences are SGHVS and FQNEAQ. This CDR3 contains 15 residues. Trimming took 5 bases from V and 1 from J, leaving 15 bases between them. In DNA form, the CDR3 reads TGTGCCAGCAGCGCCCGAGGACATGCGTCCTACGAGCAGTACTTC. It yields the protein CASSARGHASYEQYF.

The rearrangement uses TRBV2 and TRBJ2-2, with 8 bases identical to TRBD1. The CDR3 has 15 residues. Germline V CDR1 and CDR2: SNHLY, FYNNEI. V lost 6 bases, J lost 1 base, and 4 bases stayed unmatched. The chain's CDR3 is CASRPGQGNTGELFF. As DNA, the CDR3 is TGTGCCAGCAGACCCGGACAGGGGAACACCGGGGAGCTGTTTTTT.

This chain joins TRBV2 and TRBJ1-2, with D tentatively TRBD1 (5 bases). CDR1 is SNHLY, CDR2 FYNNEI, per germline. The germline V and J ends were trimmed by 6 bases and 8 bases, with 16 bases remaining between them. This CDR3 comprises 13 residues. CDR3 DNA: TGTGCCAGCAGCACCATGGGAGGGGACGGCTACACCTTC. Translating gives CASSTMGGDGYTF.

This chain connects TRBV19 to TRBJ2-1; TRBD1 agrees at 9 bases. Unmatched junction bases numbered 4, after V lost 5 bases and J lost 2 bases. CDR3 length: 15 amino acids. Germline V CDR1 and CDR2: LNHDA, SQIVND (reference sequence). The DNA of the CDR3 is TGTGCCAGTAGTCCGGGACAGGGACCCTACAATGAGCAGTTCTTC. It specifies CASSPGQGPYNEQFF.